This T cell receptor beta chain was observed in a study of T cell responses to AZD1222 COVID-19 vaccine. On this clone itself: As yet, its antigen is unknown.

This CDR3 has 19 amino acids. Germline lookup yields CDR1 MNHEY and CDR2 SVGEGT. V lost 0 bases and J 2 bases, leaving 20 bases between the germline ends. Study-level results: Just five or six AZD1222 recipients were seropositive at baseline. Increased Spike-specific TCR breadth and depth were observed after two AZD1222 doses. Researchers took repertoire samples only after the peak T cell response had come.

The protocol was immunoSEQ multiplex PCR, while the TCRdb copy is restricted to in-frame clones and leaves out a portion. The sample has fewer than 110,000 clones, over 80% seen once; the top ten hold roughly 5.6%. This chain connects TRBV6-2 or TRBV6-3 to TRBJ2-1; possibly TRBD2 for D (6 bases). This receptor was taken from an adult who received the AZD1222 COVID-19 vaccine. Sequences were derived from peripheral blood, sampled 28 days after the second AZD1222 dose. The CDR3 loop is CASSYSVQRVLSAYNEQFF. DNA of the CDR3: TGTGCCAGCAGTTACTCGGTCCAGCGGGTACTGTCCGCCTACAATGAGCAGTTCTTC.